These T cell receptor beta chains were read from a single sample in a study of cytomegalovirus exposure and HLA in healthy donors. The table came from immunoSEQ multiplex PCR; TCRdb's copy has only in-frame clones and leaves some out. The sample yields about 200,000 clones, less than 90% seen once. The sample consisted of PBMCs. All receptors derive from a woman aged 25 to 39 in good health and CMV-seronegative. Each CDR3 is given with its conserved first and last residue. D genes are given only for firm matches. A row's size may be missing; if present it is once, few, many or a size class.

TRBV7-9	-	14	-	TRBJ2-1	CASSSVGGADEQFF	TGTGCCAGCAGCTCCGTTGGCGGGGCCGATGAGCAGTTCTTC
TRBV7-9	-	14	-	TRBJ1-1	CASSFGGLGTEAFF	TGTGCCAGCAGCTTCGGGGGACTGGGCACTGAAGCTTTCTTT
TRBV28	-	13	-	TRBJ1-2	CASTKLRDLLHTF	TGTGCCAGCACCAAACTCAGGGATCTTTTGCACACCTTC
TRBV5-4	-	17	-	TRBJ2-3	CASSLGKAIQEVDTQYF	TGTGCCAGCAGCTTGGGCAAAGCGATCCAAGAGGTGGATACGCAGTATTTT
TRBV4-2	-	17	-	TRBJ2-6	CASSLKLGADGANVLTF	TGTGCCAGCAGTCTAAAGCTGGGGGCCGACGGGGCCAACGTCCTGACTTTC
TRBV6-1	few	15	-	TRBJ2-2	CASSEGGGHSGELFF	TGTGCCAGCAGTGAAGGAGGTGGACACTCCGGGGAGCTGTTTTTT
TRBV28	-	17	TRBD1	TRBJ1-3	CASSRPGQGFSGNTIYF	TGTGCCAGCAGTCGCCCGGGACAGGGATTTTCTGGAAACACCATATATTTT
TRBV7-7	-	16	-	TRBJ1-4	CASSLLRFPTNEKLFF	TGTGCTAGCAGCTTGCTTCGGTTTCCGACTAATGAAAAACTGTTTTTT
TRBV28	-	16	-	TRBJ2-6	CASSLHGSSGANVLTF	TGTGCCAGCAGTTTGCACGGTTCCTCTGGGGCCAACGTCCTGACTTTC
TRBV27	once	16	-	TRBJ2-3	CASSLLTGIGTDTQYF	TGTGCCAGCAGTTTGTTGACAGGAATCGGCACAGATACGCAGTATTTT
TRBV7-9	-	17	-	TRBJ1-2	CASSRGAVGAWAYGYTF	TGTGCCAGCAGCCGTGGGGCCGTAGGGGCTTGGGCCTATGGCTACACCTTC
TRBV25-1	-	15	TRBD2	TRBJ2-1	CASSVTSGSYNEQFF	TGTGCCAGCAGTGTTACTAGCGGGAGCTACAATGAGCAGTTCTTC
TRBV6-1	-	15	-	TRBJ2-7	CASSEWATSSYEQYF	TGTGCCAGCAGTGAATGGGCAACGAGCTCCTACGAGCAGTACTTC
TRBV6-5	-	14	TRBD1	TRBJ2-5	CASTPGTGGETQYF	TGTGCCAGCACCCCTGGGACAGGGGGAGAGACCCAGTACTTC
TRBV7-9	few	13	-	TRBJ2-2	CASSFPEAGELFF	TGTGCCAGCAGCTTTCCCGAGGCCGGGGAGCTGTTTTTT
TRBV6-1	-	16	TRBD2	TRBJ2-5	CASSEEAAGARGTQYF	TGTGCCAGCAGTGAAGAAGCAGCGGGGGCACGGGGGACCCAGTACTTC
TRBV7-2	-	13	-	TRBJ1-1	CASSLARGTEAFF	TGTGCCAGCAGCTTAGCGCGGGGAACTGAAGCTTTCTTT
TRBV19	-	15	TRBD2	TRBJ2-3	CASRETSGMPDTQYF	TGTGCCAGTAGAGAAACTAGCGGGATGCCAGATACGCAGTATTTT
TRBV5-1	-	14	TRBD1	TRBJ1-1	CASSSTGVNTEAFF	TGCGCCAGCAGCTCGACAGGGGTGAACACTGAAGCTTTCTTT
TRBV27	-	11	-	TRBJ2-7	CASSRGYEQYF	TGTGCCAGCAGCAGGGGCTACGAGCAGTACTTC
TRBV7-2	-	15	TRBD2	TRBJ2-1	CASSSTGLVDSEQFF	TGTGCCAGCAGTTCTACGGGACTAGTTGACAGTGAGCAGTTCTTC
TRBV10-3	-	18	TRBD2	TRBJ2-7	CAISGGRGLAGASYEQYF	TGTGCCATCAGTGGGGGGCGGGGACTAGCGGGAGCTTCCTACGAGCAGTACTTC
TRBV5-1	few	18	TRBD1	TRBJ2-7	CASSFGDRGSAEVYEQYF	TGCGCCAGCAGCTTCGGTGACAGGGGGAGTGCGGAAGTATACGAGCAGTACTTC
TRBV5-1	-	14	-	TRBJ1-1	CASSLLQGDTEAFF	TGCGCCAGCAGCTTGTTACAGGGAGACACTGAAGCTTTCTTT
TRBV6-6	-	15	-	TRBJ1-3	CASMPDRTQGNTIYF	TGTGCCAGCATGCCCGACAGGACGCAAGGAAACACCATATATTTT
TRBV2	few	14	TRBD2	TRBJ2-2	CASIGLELTGELFF	TGTGCCAGCATCGGACTAGAACTCACCGGGGAGCTGTTTTTT
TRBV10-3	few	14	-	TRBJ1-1	CAISPGLANAEAFF	TGTGCCATCAGTCCGGGACTGGCCAACGCTGAAGCTTTCTTT
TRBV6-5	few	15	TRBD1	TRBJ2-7	CASSVGSGTGAEQYF	TGTGCCAGCAGTGTGGGTTCCGGGACAGGGGCCGAGCAGTACTTC
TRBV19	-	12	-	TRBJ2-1	CASTYSGNEQFF	TGTGCCAGTACTTATAGCGGCAATGAGCAGTTCTTC
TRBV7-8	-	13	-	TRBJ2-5	CASSLASQETQYF	TGTGCCAGCAGCTTAGCGAGTCAAGAGACCCAGTACTTC
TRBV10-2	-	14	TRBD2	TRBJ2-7	CASSAAGGPDEQYF	TGCGCCAGCAGTGCGGCGGGAGGGCCCGACGAGCAGTACTTC
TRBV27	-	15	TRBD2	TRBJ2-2	CASTSVAGGAGELFF	TGTGCCAGCACTTCAGTCGCGGGAGGGGCCGGGGAGCTGTTTTTT
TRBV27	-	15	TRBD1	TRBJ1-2	CASSFQGVGGYGYTF	TGTGCCAGCAGTTTCCAGGGGGTAGGGGGGTATGGCTACACCTTC
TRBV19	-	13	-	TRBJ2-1	CASSMDHFGEQFF	TGTGCCAGTAGTATGGATCATTTCGGGGAGCAGTTCTTC
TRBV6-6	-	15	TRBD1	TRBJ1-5	CASRQGANYNQPQHF	TGTGCCAGCAGACAGGGGGCCAATTACAATCAGCCCCAGCATTTT
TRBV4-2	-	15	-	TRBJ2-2	CASSQDLNRGGELFF	TGTGCCAGCAGCCAAGATCTTAACCGGGGCGGGGAGCTGTTTTTT
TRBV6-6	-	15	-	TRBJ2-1	CASSPRQKSYNEQFF	TGTGCCAGCAGCCCCAGACAGAAGTCCTACAATGAGCAGTTCTTC
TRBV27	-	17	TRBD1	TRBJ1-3	CASSAGTGLSSGNTIYF	TGTGCCAGCAGTGCCGGGACAGGGTTGAGCTCTGGAAACACCATATATTTT
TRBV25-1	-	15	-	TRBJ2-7	CASSELGTSSYEQYF	TGTGCCAGCAGTGAATTGGGCACCAGCTCCTACGAGCAGTACTTC
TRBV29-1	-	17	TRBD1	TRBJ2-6	CSVRDRVWGAGANVLTF	TGCAGCGTCCGAGACAGGGTATGGGGTGCTGGGGCCAACGTCCTGACTTTC
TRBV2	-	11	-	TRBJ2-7	CASAASYEQYF	TGTGCCAGCGCGGCGTCCTACGAGCAGTACTTC
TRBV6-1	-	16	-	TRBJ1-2	CASSDYQKLANYGYTF	TGTGCCAGCAGTGATTACCAGAAACTAGCTAACTATGGCTACACCTTC
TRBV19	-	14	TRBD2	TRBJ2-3	CASSIAGGSDTQYF	TGTGCCAGTAGTATAGCGGGAGGGTCAGATACGCAGTATTTT
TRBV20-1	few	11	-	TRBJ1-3	CSARAGRRVYF	TGCAGTGCTAGGGCGGGACGCCGGGTATATTTT
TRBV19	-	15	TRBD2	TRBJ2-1	CASSPTSGGYNEQFF	TGTGCCAGTAGCCCCACTAGCGGGGGTTACAATGAGCAGTTCTTC
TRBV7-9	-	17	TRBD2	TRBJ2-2	CASSLSGTSGNTGELFF	TGTGCCAGCAGCTTATCTGGGACTAGCGGGAACACCGGGGAGCTGTTTTTT
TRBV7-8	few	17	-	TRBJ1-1	CASSLLLTGSMNTEAFF	TGTGCCAGCAGCTTGTTGTTGACAGGTTCAATGAACACTGAAGCTTTCTTT
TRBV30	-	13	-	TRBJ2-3	CAWSVGGADTQYF	TGTGCCTGGAGTGTTGGCGGCGCAGATACGCAGTATTTT